The present entry profiles one T cell receptor (beta chain) with its context. This record comes from a study of blood T cell repertoires in COVID-19. In the study overall: PBMCs, B-cell-depleted T cells, or T cells were the source of the cDNA or gDNA that made up the material.

CDR3 length: 11 residues. V was clipped by 6 bases and J by 9 bases; unmatched bases: 4. Looked up from germline, CDR1 is MDHEN and CDR2 is SYDVKM. Assay used: immunoSEQ multiplex PCR; TCRdb lists only in-frame clones, some missing. Found here are some 350,000 clones, 80% to 90% of them singletons; the top ten hold 2.5% to 3.5%. The receptor was isolated from a man aged 25-45 years with active or convalescent COVID-19. The sequencing sample was made of peripheral blood. The V gene is TRBV28, the J gene TRBJ1-1; 7 bases line up with TRBD1. CDR3 residues: CASSNRGKAFF. DNA of the CDR3: TGTGCCAGCAGCAACAGGGGAAAAGCTTTCTTT.